These 32 T cell receptor beta chains share one sample of origin, sequenced in a study of radiation and T cells in renal cell carcinoma. The time point was: blood 2 weeks post-SBRT. The treatment denotes: 15 Gy SBRT to primary tumor, nephrectomy 4 weeks later. Sequencing used immunoSEQ multiplex PCR; TCRdb keeps in-frame clones, though not all of them. Of 150,000 to 180,000 clones in the sample, about 87% were seen once. The sample consisted of blood, taken from a patient whose treatment included radiotherapy and nephrectomy. The receptors were sampled from a woman aged 45-65 years with renal cell carcinoma.

The chain combines TRBV6-1 with TRBJ1-1; D gene ambiguous. The CDR3 is made up of 12 amino acids. Trimming pared 7 bases from V and 5 bases from J, leaving 11 bases between. The germline CDR1 and CDR2 sequences are MNHNS and SASEGT. As DNA, the CDR3 is TGTGCCAGCATCCTGAGGGAGACTGAAGCTTTCTTT. Its translation: CASILRETEAFF.

The rearrangement joins TRBV21-1 to TRBJ1-5. TRBV21-1 is deemed a pseudogene. The CDR3 consists of 14 residues. The CDR3: CASSKSRVRQPQHF. In DNA, the CDR3 is TGTGCCAGCAGCAAAAGTAGGGTTCGTCAGCCCCAGCATTTT.

V usage is TRBV2 and J usage is TRBJ1-3, with D possibly TRBD1 on 6 matching bases. The CDR3 is 15 amino acids. Germline V gene data show CDR1 as SNHLY and CDR2 as FYNNEI. The ends were cut back, 5 bases at V and 0 bases at J, with 11 bases in the middle. For the CDR3, the DNA is TGTGCCAGCAGTAGGGGGGACAACTCTGGAAACACCATATATTTT. Protein sequence: CASSRGDNSGNTIYF. The full variable domain, completed using reference TRBV2 and TRBJ1-3, is EPEVTQTPSHQVTQMGQEVILRCVPISNHLYFYWYRQILGQKVEFLVSFYNNEISEKSEIFDDQFSVERPDGSNFTLKIRSTKLEDSAMYFCASSRGDNSGNTIYFGEGSWLTVV.

The chain couples TRBV6-5 to TRBJ2-5, with TRBD2 as a possible D gene (5 bases). This CDR3 has 15 residues. Trimming shortened V by 3 bases and J by 5 bases, and 16 bases separated the two germline ends. CDR1 and CDR2 (germline): MNHEY, SVGAGI. The chain's CDR3 is CASSYRAGDGETQYF. CDR3 nucleotides: TGTGCCAGCAGTTATAGGGCGGGTGATGGGGAGACCCAGTACTTC.

The chain employs TRBV6-5 and TRBJ2-7; D call uncertain. Trimming pared 0 bases from V and 3 bases from J, leaving 12 bases between. The CDR3 length is 15 residues. Germline V lookup: CDR1 MNHEY, CDR2 SVGAGI. CDR3 sequence reads: CASSYSLSMIYEQYF. The CDR3 bases are TGTGCCAGCAGTTACTCCCTGTCCATGATCTACGAGCAGTACTTC.

The chain is built from TRBV4-3 and TRBJ1-6; TRBD1 agrees at 7 bases. The CDR3 loop spans 13 amino acids. CDR1 is LGHNA and CDR2 is YSLEER in the germline V gene. V was clipped by 4 bases and J by 10 bases; unmatched bases: 4. This CDR3 reads CASSLGQDSPLHF. The CDR3 DNA reads as TGCGCCAGCAGCCTAGGACAGGACTCACCCCTCCACTTT.

The rearrangement links TRBV28 to TRBJ2-7; 7 bases match TRBD1. The CDR3 sequence is 16 residues long. Per germline, CDR1 MDHEN and CDR2 SYDVKM. Trimming removed 3 bases from V and 2 bases from J; junction bases left unmatched: 10. The CDR3 sequence is CASSFETADRPYEQYF. CDR3 DNA: TGTGCCAGCAGTTTTGAGACTGCGGACAGGCCCTACGAGCAGTACTTC.

The CDR3 protein is CASSLVLSSGGAGETQYF. The CDR3 DNA reads as TGTGCCAGCAGCTTAGTGCTGAGTAGCGGGGGGGCTGGGGAGACCCAGTACTTC. V is TRBV7-6 and J is TRBJ2-5; TRBD2 aligns across 11 bases. V gave up 1 base and J gave up 5 bases; unmatched junction bases: 12. The CDR3 consists of 18 residues. Germline V gene lookup returns CDR1 SGHVS and CDR2 FNYEAQ.

This clone was picked up one time. The chain recombines TRBV7-9 with TRBJ2-3; 8 bases are a match to TRBD1. The CDR3 contains 15 residues. V was pared by 4 bases and J by 4 bases, with 7 bases of the junction left unmatched. Germline V CDR1 and CDR2: SEHNR, FQNEAQ (reference sequence). CDR3 region: CASSSDRVEADTQYF. For the CDR3, the DNA is TGTGCCAGCAGCTCGGACAGGGTCGAGGCAGATACGCAGTATTTT.

J is TRBJ2-7 and V is TRBV7-2; D possibly corresponds to TRBD1 (6 bases). V gave up 2 bases and J gave up 4 bases, with 9 bases separating them. CDR3 length: 13 amino acids. Germline values: CDR1 SGHTA, CDR2 FQGNSA. The CDR3: CASSLSRGYEQYF. CDR3 bases: TGTGCCAGCAGCTTAAGCAGGGGTTACGAGCAGTACTTC.

The rearrangement joins TRBV5-1 to TRBJ2-7, with D maybe TRBD2 (5 bases). The CDR3 consists of 14 residues. Trimming left V 1 base short and J 5 bases short, with 13 bases between. Germline CDR1 and CDR2: SGHRS and YFSETQ. The CDR3 protein is CASSLTSTFDEQYF. The CDR3 bases are TGCGCCAGCAGCTTGACTAGTACTTTTGACGAGCAGTACTTC.

The chain links TRBV7-3 to TRBJ2-1; 8 nucleotides align to TRBD1. Germline trimming cut 2 bases from V and 3 bases from J; bases unmatched to any gene: 6. The CDR3 length is 16 residues. Germline V gene data show CDR1 as SGHTA and CDR2 as FQGTGA. CDR3 bases: TGTGCCAGCAGCTTAGCCACCGGACAGGGCTACAATGAGCAGTTCTTC. It is translated as CASSLATGQGYNEQFF.

This chain uses TRBV6-5 with TRBJ2-7, with D possibly called TRBD1 or TRBD2 (5 bases each). V lost 6 bases and J lost 1, with 10 bases in between. This CDR3 has 13 amino acids. Germline CDR1 is MNHEY and CDR2 is SVGAGI. CDR3 in amino acids: CASRGRISYEQYF. For the CDR3, the DNA is TGTGCCAGCAGGGGACGGATATCCTACGAGCAGTACTTC.

The CDR3 here is CASRNRGSGANVLTF. For the CDR3, the DNA is TGTGCCAGCAGGAACAGGGGCTCTGGGGCCAACGTCCTGACTTTC. The V call is TRBV28, the J call TRBJ2-6; TRBD1 aligns across 7 bases. Germline loops: CDR1 MDHEN, CDR2 SYDVKM. Trimming at V came to 6 bases and at J to 0 bases, leaving 2 bases not matched to a gene. The CDR3 runs 15 residues.

This chain uses TRBV11-2 with TRBJ2-7; tentatively, D is TRBD1 or TRBD2 (6 bases each). The CDR3 covers 15 residues. V lost 6 bases, J lost 3 bases, and 18 bases lay in between. Germline V gives CDR1 SGHAT, CDR2 FQNNGV. The CDR3 region has the DNA TGTGCCAGCAGACAGACGGGGGACACCTACTACGAGCAGTACTTC. Its protein is CASRQTGDTYYEQYF.

The V and J genes are TRBV19 and TRBJ1-1, with D maybe TRBD1 (5 bases). Trimming left V 5 bases short and J 4 bases short, with 11 bases between. Germline V CDR1 and CDR2: LNHDA, SQIVND (reference sequence). The CDR3 totals 13 residues. Here the CDR3 reads CASSSMRGTEAFF. Here the CDR3 DNA reads TGTGCCAGTAGTTCGATGAGGGGCACTGAAGCTTTCTTT.

The sample holds a few counts of this clone. The rearrangement uses TRBV25-1 and TRBJ1-1, with no clear D. This CDR3 has 12 amino acids. V gave up 3 bases and J gave up 3 bases, with 5 bases separating them. Germline V lookup: CDR1 MGHDK, CDR2 SYGVNS. The CDR3 loop is CASSEQDTEAFF. The CDR3 DNA reads as TGTGCCAGCAGTGAGCAAGACACTGAAGCTTTCTTT.

The chain joins TRBV15 to TRBJ2-1; no firm D call. Germline V CDR1 and CDR2: LNHNV, YYDKDF (reference sequence). The CDR3 runs to 14 residues. The V gene lost 5 bases and the J gene lost 1 base, with 9 bases spanning the gap. CDR3 protein: CATSPHVSYNEQFF. CDR3 nucleotide sequence: TGTGCCACCAGCCCACACGTATCCTACAATGAGCAGTTCTTC.

In the case of this clone: Distinct nucleotide sequences in the sample also encode this CDR3. The chain links TRBV18 to TRBJ1-1; a possible D gene is TRBD1 (5 bases). V was shortened by 2 bases and J by 4 bases, with 14 bases between the two germline ends. The V gene's germline CDR1 is KGHSH and CDR2 LQKENI. This CDR3 spans 15 amino acids. This CDR3 is CASSPSGAGTTEAFF. The CDR3 nucleotides are TGTGCCAGCTCACCATCGGGAGCTGGGACCACTGAAGCTTTCTTT.

The J gene is TRBJ1-1, the V gene TRBV5-1; D gene ambiguous. Germline values: CDR1 SGHRS, CDR2 YFSETQ. Trimming removed 0 bases at V and 7 bases at J, with 10 bases between. This CDR3 region has 13 residues. The CDR3 nucleotides read TGCGCCAGCAGCTTGGAGACTCTGGGTGAAGCTTTCTTT. The encoded protein is CASSLETLGEAFF. Using reference TRBV5-1 and TRBJ1-1 for the parts outside the CDR3, the full variable domain is KAGVTQTPRYLIKTRGQQVTLSCSPISGHRSVSWYQQTPGQGLQFLFEYFSETQRNKGNFPGRFSGRQFSNSRSEMNVSTLELGDSALYLCASSLETLGEAFFGQGTRLTVV.

J is TRBJ2-2 and V is TRBV6-6; TRBD1 is a possible D gene (5 bases). The CDR3 consists of 12 residues. V gave up 7 bases and J gave up 7 bases, with 10 bases separating them. Germline V CDR1 and CDR2: MNHNY, SVGAGI (reference sequence). DNA of the CDR3: TGTGCCAGCAATTCAGGGAACGGGGAGCTGTTTTTT. Its protein product is CASNSGNGELFF.

The chain employs TRBV7-6 and TRBJ1-1; the match to TRBD1 covers 7 bases. Per germline, CDR1 SGHVS and CDR2 FNYEAQ. The CDR3 is 15 residues long. The V segment lost 1 base and the J segment 1 base; nucleotides outside the gene matches: 3. The CDR3 DNA sequence: TGTGCCAGCAGCTTAGGAGGACAGGCGAACACTGAAGCTTTCTTT. It specifies CASSLGGQANTEAFF.

The V call is TRBV10-1, the J call TRBJ1-6, with 7 bases identical to TRBD1. V was clipped by 8 bases and J by 0 bases; unmatched bases: 4. The V gene's germline CDR1 is WNHNN and CDR2 SYGVQD (reference sequence). This CDR3 region has 15 residues. In DNA form, the CDR3 reads TGCGCCAGCGCCCGGGACAGCTCCTATAATTCACCCCTCCACTTT. Translation: CASARDSSYNSPLHF.

The DNA for the CDR3 is TGCGCCAGCAGCAGAATCCCCGGCATCCAAGAGACCCAGTACTTC. Translated: CASSRIPGIQETQYF. This chain links TRBV5-1 with TRBJ2-5; no reliable D call. Germline V lookup: CDR1 SGHRS, CDR2 YFSETQ. The CDR3 loop spans 15 amino acids. V lost 4 bases to trimming and J lost 1 base, with 14 bases between them.

The genes are TRBV2 and TRBJ1-4; tentatively, D is TRBD1 (5 bases). The germline gives CDR1 SNHLY, CDR2 FYNNEI. CDR3 length: 16 residues. The V gene lost 3 bases and the J gene lost 5 bases, with 16 bases spanning the gap. The DNA for the CDR3 is TGTGCCAGCAGTGAGGGGACGGATACCATCAATGAAAAACTGTTTTTT. Amino acid sequence: CASSEGTDTINEKLFF.

CDR3 nucleotide sequence: TGTGCCAGCAGCTTTGAGGGCAGAGGTGGCTACACCTTC. It yields the protein CASSFEGRGGYTF. This chain uses TRBV7-9 with TRBJ1-2; D gene uncertain. Germline CDR1 is SEHNR and CDR2 is FQNEAQ (reference sequence). V was clipped by 3 bases and J by 7 bases, with 12 bases between them. The CDR3 extends over 13 amino acids.

Comments on this clone: Additional DNA sequences in this sample encode the identical CDR3. The V call is TRBV13, the J call TRBJ2-7; D is uncertain. The CDR3 is made up of 12 amino acids. The germline V and J ends were trimmed by 5 bases and 6 bases, with 11 bases remaining between them. CDR1 is PRHDT, CDR2 FYEKMQ, per germline (reference sequence). The CDR3 DNA reads TGTGCCAGCAGCCTCGGTGGCGGCGAGCAGTACTTC. The encoded protein is CASSLGGGEQYF.

This chain joins TRBV7-2 and TRBJ2-7; D might be TRBD1 (6 bases). Germline V gives CDR1 SGHTA, CDR2 FQGNSA. The V end was cut by 0 bases, the J end by 5 bases, with 14 bases between. The CDR3 runs to 15 residues. The CDR3 region is CASSLAGQGMDEQYF. CDR3 DNA: TGTGCCAGCAGCTTAGCGGGCCAGGGGATGGACGAGCAGTACTTC.

The rearrangement joins TRBV7-2 to TRBJ1-6, with unresolved D. CDR3 length: 19 amino acids. V gave up 0 bases and J gave up 0 bases, with 15 bases separating them. CDR1 is SGHTA and CDR2 is FQGNSA in the germline V gene. DNA of the CDR3: TGTGCCAGCAGCTTAGCATCGGGCAGCCTGAGCTCCTATAATTCACCCCTCCACTTT. It yields the protein CASSLASGSLSSYNSPLHF.

J is TRBJ2-1 and V is TRBV23-1; TRBD2 matches 7 bases. TRBV23-1 carries the ORF label, with uncertain function. The V and J ends lost 7 bases and 1 base, in that order; junction bases with no gene match: 4. The CDR3 consists of 14 residues. CDR3 loop: CASKREGSYNEQFF. The CDR3 coding sequence is TGCGCCAGCAAGAGGGAGGGGTCCTACAATGAGCAGTTCTTC.

The rearrangement links TRBV18 to TRBJ2-3, with a weak D call TRBD2 (7 bases). The CDR3 sequence is 16 residues long. Germline V gene data show CDR1 as KGHSH and CDR2 as LQKENI. The ends were cut back, 3 bases at V and 8 bases at J, with 21 bases in the middle. The CDR3 region has the DNA TGTGCCAGCTCACCGTCCGGGACATCGGGCGGGGGTACGCAGTATTTT. Its protein product is CASSPSGTSGGGTQYF.

The CDR3 sequence: CASSIQDGYGYTF. CDR3 sequence (DNA): TGTGCCAGTAGTATCCAGGACGGCTATGGCTACACCTTC. The V and J genes are TRBV19 and TRBJ1-2; no clear D. Between the trimmed V and J ends, which lost 3 bases and 4 bases, there was a span of 9 bases. The germline V gene encodes CDR1 LNHDA and CDR2 SQIVND (reference sequence). The CDR3 totals 13 residues. The complete variable domain, with remaining parts taken from reference TRBV19 and TRBJ1-2, reads DGGITQSPKYLFRKEGQNVTLSCEQNLNHDAMYWYRQDPGQGLRLIYYSQIVNDFQKGDIAEGYSVSREKKESFPLTVTSAQKNPTAFYLCASSIQDGYGYTFGSGTRLTVV.